This T cell receptor beta chain was documented in a study of cytomegalovirus exposure and HLA in healthy donors. Findings of the study overall: Later analysis demonstrated an association between a missense DCLRE1C variant and TCR beta V- and J-gene trimming.

A note on this clone: Its antigen remains unidentified.

The CDR3 totals 13 residues. Germline CDR1 MNHNS, CDR2 SASEGT. V lost 8 bases and J 1 base, leaving 11 bases between the germline ends. The PCR contained 60 Vbeta and 13 Jbeta primers. The assay was immunoSEQ multiplex PCR, and TCRdb's table has in-frame clones only and misses some. The sample contains roughly 61,000 clones, roughly 90% of which appear only once. Sequenced material: PBMCs. The chain recombines TRBV6-1 with TRBJ1-1; the D is unclear. The clonotype was recovered from a man aged 25-45 years in good health and CMV-seropositive. CDR3 residues: CASSRTANTEAFF. DNA for the CDR3: TGTGCCAGCTCTAGGACTGCGAACACTGAAGCTTTCTTT.